The T cell receptor beta chain described here comes from a study of blood T cell repertoires in COVID-19. Clones were read by immunoSEQ multiplex PCR, and TCRdb kept only the in-frame ones, dropping some. The sample yields roughly 8,000 clones, under 85% seen once. This CDR3 is built from 17 residues. The V end was cut by 4 bases, the J end by 3 bases, with 20 bases between. From germline, CDR1 is SGDLS and CDR2 YYNGEE. The sequence was obtained from a human donor in a cohort sampled during active COVID-19. The sequenced material came from peripheral blood. The chain links TRBV9 to TRBJ2-1; a weak D match, TRBD2 (7 bases). The CDR3 nucleotides read TGTGCCAGCAGCTCCCCTAGGGGGGGAGAGAACTACAATGAGCAGTTCTTC. Translation gives CASSSPRGGENYNEQFF.